This entry lists 24 T cell receptor beta chains sequenced from one sample in a study of identical twins' blood T cells. TCRdb itself ran the 5' RACE reads through MiXCR, one entry per CDR3 protein. The sample shows around 380,000 distinct CDR3 sequences, roughly 30% of them seen only once. The source material was PBMCs. The receptors derive from a woman aged 18-50 years in good health.

CDR3 protein: CSARDSKLPDTQYF. The CDR3 DNA sequence: TGCAGTGCTAGAGATTCCAAGCTCCCAGATACGCAGTATTTT. This chain joins TRBV20-1 and TRBJ2-3; no firm D call. The CDR3 is 14 residues long. CDR1 is DFQATT, CDR2 SNEGSKA, per germline (reference sequence). V dropped 0 bases and J dropped 4 bases, with 11 bases sitting between them.

This clonotype was counted a few times. The chain recombines TRBV23-1 with TRBJ1-1; no reliable D call. TRBV23-1 is known as an ORF, though its function is uncertain. The CDR3 runs 13 residues. The V end was cut by 9 bases, the J end by 5 bases, with 16 bases between. CDR3 DNA: TGCGCCAGTACGCGACACCACAATACTGAAGCTTTCTTT. Translation: CASTRHHNTEAFF.

This clonotype was seen more than once but under ten times. The chain employs TRBV7-9 and TRBJ1-5; D remains unclear. Germline V gene data show CDR1 as SEHNR and CDR2 as FQNEAQ (reference sequence). The V gene lost 6 bases and the J gene lost 4 bases, with 13 bases spanning the gap. This CDR3 is built from 14 residues. This CDR3 reads CASSREGGNQPQHF. The CDR3 bases are TGTGCCAGCAGTCGTGAGGGCGGAAATCAGCCCCAGCATTTT.

This clonotype was counted once. V is TRBV3-1 and J is TRBJ1-1, with 8 bases that match TRBD1. Losses at the gene ends were 1 base for V and 7 bases for J; bases not matched to a gene: 8. CDR3 length: 15 amino acids. Per germline, CDR1 LGHDT and CDR2 YNNKEL (reference sequence). CDR3 DNA sequence: TGTGCCAGCAGCCAAGGCCCACGGACAGGGAGTGAAGCTTTCTTT. Its protein product is CASSQGPRTGSEAFF. The full variable domain, completed using reference TRBV3-1 and TRBJ1-1, is DTAVSQTPKYLVTQMGNDKSIKCEQNLGHDTMYWYKQDSKKFLKIMFSYNNKELIINETVPNRFSPKSPDKAHLNLHINSLELGDSAVYFCASSQGPRTGSEAFFGQGTRLTVV.

In this sample, this clonotype turned up a few times. This chain uses TRBV5-6 with TRBJ2-7; no clear D. The V end lost 0 bases, the J end lost 2 bases, and 9 bases lay between the germline ends. The germline CDR1 and CDR2 sequences are SGHDT and YYEEEE. The CDR3 totals 14 residues. The CDR3 spells CASSLDSRTYEQYF. The CDR3 nucleotides read TGTGCCAGCAGCTTGGACAGCCGAACCTACGAGCAGTACTTC.

This clonotype was counted many times. The chain recombines TRBV6-1 with TRBJ1-4; D possibly corresponds to TRBD1 (6 bases). CDR3 length: 14 residues. Trimming cost V 6 bases and J 4 bases, with 12 bases left between them. The germline CDR1 and CDR2 sequences are MNHNS and SASEGT. The CDR3 loop is CASSPGAGNEKLFF. The CDR3 nucleotides read TGTGCCAGCAGCCCGGGGGCGGGTAATGAAAAACTGTTTTTT.

V and J are TRBV6-6 and TRBJ1-2, with D unclear. The length of the CDR3 is 14 residues. V lost 2 bases to trimming and J lost 5 bases, with 12 bases between them. The germline gives CDR1 MNHNY, CDR2 SVGAGI (reference sequence). CDR3 bases: TGTGCCAGCAGTTACAGCAGCCGGGGATATGGCTACACCTTC. It yields the protein CASSYSSRGYGYTF.

The CDR3 here is CASSIRTSSYNEQFF. The CDR3 DNA is TGTGCCAGTAGTATTCGGACGAGCTCCTACAATGAGCAGTTCTTC. The J gene is TRBJ2-1, the V gene TRBV19; D is unresolved. The CDR3 runs to 15 residues. Trimming pared 3 bases from V and 0 bases from J, leaving 9 bases between. The germline CDR1 and CDR2 sequences are LNHDA and SQIVND (reference sequence). Full variable domain (rest looked up from reference TRBV19 and TRBJ2-1): DGGITQSPKYLFRKEGQNVTLSCEQNLNHDAMYWYRQDPGQGLRLIYYSQIVNDFQKGDIAEGYSVSREKKESFPLTVTSAQKNPTAFYLCASSIRTSSYNEQFFGPGTRLTVL.

The J gene is TRBJ1-2, the V gene TRBV11-1; D unclear. The V end was cut by 3 bases, the J end by 8 bases, with 10 bases between. This CDR3 is built from 12 residues. Germline V gives CDR1 SGHAT, CDR2 FQDESV (reference sequence). The CDR3 loop is CASSLREVGYTF. CDR3 bases: TGTGCCAGCAGCTTGAGAGAGGTGGGCTACACCTTC. The whole variable domain, filled in from reference TRBV11-1 and TRBJ1-2, reads EAEVAQSPRYKITEKSQAVAFWCDPISGHATLYWYRQILGQGPELLVQFQDESVVDDSQLPKDRFSAERLKGVDSTLKIQPAELGDSAMYLCASSLREVGYTFGSGTRLTVV.

This chain links TRBV3-1 with TRBJ2-3; no clear D. The germline gives CDR1 LGHDT, CDR2 YNNKEL (reference sequence). The V end lost 4 bases, the J end lost 0 bases, and 5 bases lay between the germline ends. This CDR3 contains 13 residues. DNA for the CDR3: TGTGCCAGCAGCCCCATAAGCACAGATACGCAGTATTTT. It yields the protein CASSPISTDTQYF.

This clonotype has only a few counts. The V gene is TRBV25-1, the J gene TRBJ2-1; possible D gene TRBD1, 7 bases. The germline V gene has CDR1 MGHDK and CDR2 SYGVNS. This CDR3 region has 15 residues. The V end was cut by 10 bases, the J end by 5 bases, with 21 bases between. DNA of the CDR3: TGTGCCACTCTAGGGGGGACAGTATTCGACAATGAGCAGTTCTTC. It encodes CATLGGTVFDNEQFF.

The chain recombines TRBV2 with TRBJ2-1; 7 nucleotides agree with TRBD2. J gave up 10 bases and V 2 bases, and 5 bases lay outside the gene matches. This CDR3 comprises 13 residues. Per the germline V gene, CDR1 is SNHLY and CDR2 is FYNNEI. Here the CDR3 DNA reads TGTGCCAGCAGTGAAAGGGCGGGGGTCGAGCAGTTCTTC. Protein sequence: CASSERAGVEQFF.

As DNA, the CDR3 is TGCGCCAGCAGCCCGCAGACTAGCGGAGCCTCCTACGAGCAGTACTTC. Protein: CASSPQTSGASYEQYF. J is TRBJ2-7 and V is TRBV4-3; 9 bases are shared with TRBD2. CDR1 LGHNA and CDR2 YSLEER come from the germline V gene. V dropped 4 bases and J dropped 0; count of bases not matched to a gene: 7. The CDR3 contains 16 residues.

This clonotype was detected only a few times. The chain employs TRBV20-1 and TRBJ2-7; possibly TRBD1 or TRBD2 for D (6 bases each). Germline assignment: CDR1 DFQATT and CDR2 SNEGSKA (reference sequence). V was trimmed by 3 bases and J by 7 bases, leaving 16 bases between them. The CDR3 has 13 amino acids. CDR3 sequence (DNA): TGCAGTGCTAGTTCCCCGGGGGCTGAAGAGCAGTACTTC. Encoded protein: CSASSPGAEEQYF.

A note on this clonotype: This may be a read error, as it is one base from a much larger clone. V usage is TRBV6-5 and J usage is TRBJ2-3, with D possibly TRBD2 on 5 matching bases. This CDR3 spans 14 amino acids. The germline CDR1 and CDR2 sequences are MNHEY and SVGAGI. V was shortened by 6 bases and J by 4 bases, with 14 bases between the two germline ends. This chain's CDR3 is CASRPRASSDTQYF. The CDR3 DNA follows: TGTGCCAGCAGGCCTCGCGCTAGCTCAGATACGCAGTATTTT.

The V gene is TRBV5-8, the J gene TRBJ1-2, with D possibly matching TRBD1 (5 bases). The CDR3 length is 13 residues. V was trimmed by 4 bases and J by 7 bases, leaving 14 bases between them. The germline V gene has CDR1 SGHTS and CDR2 YDEGEE. The CDR3 DNA sequence: TGTGCCAGCAGCCTCAATCGGGGGTTTGGCTACACCTTC. Its protein product is CASSLNRGFGYTF.

As concerns this clonotype: Mismatch with germline at one junction end may stem from a read error. The CDR3, as DNA: TGCAGCGTTATTCTCGCCGGTGAGATCTCCGGCTCCACCTTC. Protein: CSVILAGEISGSTF. This sequence joins TRBV29-1 and TRBJ1-2; D not certain. Germline CDR1 and CDR2: SQVTM and ANQGSEA. This CDR3 has 14 residues.

This clonotype was observed a few times. V gene TRBV7-8 combines with J gene TRBJ2-4; tentatively, D is TRBD2 (6 bases). Germline assignment: CDR1 SGHVS and CDR2 FQNEAQ. CDR3 length equals 12 residues. V lost 7 bases and J 5 bases, leaving 9 bases between the germline ends. The CDR3: CASTGGENIQYF. CDR3 sequence (DNA): TGTGCCAGCACCGGCGGGGAAAACATTCAGTACTTC.

The chain combines TRBV6-1 with TRBJ1-5, with TRBD1 as a possible D gene (6 bases). This CDR3 contains 13 residues. Germline CDR1 reads MNHNS; CDR2 reads SASEGT. The V end lost 6 bases, the J end lost 5 bases, and 11 bases lay between the germline ends. The CDR3 coding sequence is TGTGCCAGCAGGGCGACAGGCCATCAGCCCCAGCATTTT. It specifies CASRATGHQPQHF.

This clonotype was found a few times. The rearrangement joins TRBV20-1 to TRBJ2-7; a weak D match, TRBD1 (5 bases). V shed 6 bases and J shed 6 bases, with 15 bases lying between them. Germline CDR1 reads DFQATT; CDR2 reads SNEGSKA (reference sequence). There are 12 residues in the CDR3. CDR3 in amino acids: CSALVHRGEQYF. DNA of the CDR3: TGCAGTGCCCTAGTGCATAGGGGCGAGCAGTACTTC.

V gene TRBV5-1 combines with J gene TRBJ1-1; the D is unclear. The CDR3 runs to 13 residues. The V and J ends lost 5 bases and 4 bases respectively, with 12 bases between them. The germline gives CDR1 SGHRS, CDR2 YFSETQ. The CDR3 DNA reads TGCGCCAGCAGACCTATTAGGAGCACTGAAGCTTTCTTT. It encodes CASRPIRSTEAFF.

This clonotype was counted once. This rearrangement joins TRBV5-6 to TRBJ2-3; D may match TRBD1 or TRBD2 (6 bases each). The V end lost 2 bases, the J end lost 4 bases, and 23 bases lay between the germline ends. CDR1 is SGHDT and CDR2 is YYEEEE in the germline V gene. The CDR3 has 18 residues. The CDR3 loop reads CASSFGYGGSTGADTQYF. CDR3 bases: TGTGCCAGCAGCTTCGGGTACGGGGGCTCTACCGGCGCAGATACGCAGTATTTT.

This clonotype has just a few counts. The chain combines TRBV20-1 with TRBJ1-1; D ambiguous. The V and J ends lost 4 bases and 4 bases respectively, with 10 bases between them. This CDR3 has 12 amino acids. CDR1 and CDR2 (germline): DFQATT, SNEGSKA (reference sequence). The CDR3 reads CSATKAATEAFF. For the CDR3, the DNA is TGCAGTGCTACAAAAGCCGCCACTGAAGCTTTCTTT.

In the case of this clonotype: A read error may produce the germline difference seen at one junction end. The chain has TRBV28 and TRBJ1-2, with a weak D call TRBD1 (5 bases). This CDR3 has 14 amino acids. Per the germline V gene, CDR1 is MDHEN and CDR2 is SYDVKM. Written as DNA, the CDR3 is TGTGCCAGCAGTCTGGACATTTCTAACTATTGCTACACCTTC. Its translation is CASSLDISNYCYTF.